This T cell receptor (beta chain) was sequenced for a study of blood T cell repertoires in COVID-19 (dated by TCRdb to the early 2020s). Background for the entire study: Samples covering the acute and convalescent phases of COVID-19 were provided by collaborators in the United States, Italy and Spain. The material from the prospective study consisted of cDNA or gDNA derived from T cells, B-cell-depleted T cells, or PBMCs. Deeply sampled blood TCRbeta repertoires from subjects exposed to, actively infected with, or recovered from COVID-19 were included in the dataset. The repertoires were released in a freely available public database intended as a resource for research on the immune response to SARS-CoV-2. The samples were drawn from two sources: the first 160 participants of the ongoing ImmuneRACE study, and 950 to 1,500 subjects contributed by 6 global collaborators. A de-identified subject ID, COVID-19 status, age in years and sex were almost always included in the sample metadata. Where HLA class I and class II types were available, the types were taken from metadata supplied by the sample provider, not from assay-based typing.

This clone was recorded a few times. Its antigen has not been determined. It has no much larger one-base neighbor in the sample; base qualities were not kept. Taken from cysteine to phenylalanine, the CDR3 has 14 residues. The entry retains the CDR3 DNA only, 42 bases that are in frame from base 1. According to the germline V gene, CDR1 reads KGHDR and CDR2 reads SFDVKD. The trim is 8 bases for V and 0 bases for J, with a gap of 10 bases between the germline ends. The immunoSEQ Assay, a bias-controlled multiplex PCR, was used to amplify TCRbeta CDR3 regions from genomic DNA. The study's own analysis went as follows. The number of nucleated cells in each sample was estimated by amplification of reference gene primers within the assay. To quantify the absolute abundance of each unique TCRbeta CDR3 rearrangement, sequence reads were collapsed and filtered. For each sample, productive Simpson clonality was calculated as the square root of Simpson's diversity index across productive rearrangements. TCRdb mirrors the immuneACCESS table, restricted to in-frame sequences. Some clones are absent from its copies; in checked studies, under half trace to an unresolved V gene, and the reason for the others is unknown. V, J and clone size are taken as reported in that table, and D and trimming were inferred from the DNA itself. In this sample the table shows about 49,000 clones, 81% of which occur a single time. The ten most abundant clones make up around 20% of the sample.

One collaborating source in Seattle enrolled patients while the patients were actively infected and followed the patients over time throughout the course of disease. Each collaborating institution followed its own protocols to collect whole blood in K2EDTA tubes. For TCRbeta analysis, collaborators shipped samples as frozen whole blood, isolated PBMCs, or DNA extracted from either of those sample types. General study outcomes and caveats: Clinical and demographic metadata were provided uncurated, with the amount varying by source and participant.

The receptor was derived from a woman of 80 years or more with COVID-19, enrolled during active disease. The sequenced sample consisted of peripheral blood. Recombination linked TRBV24-1 to TRBJ1-5; perhaps TRBD1 is the D gene, with 5 bases matching. Here is the DNA: TGTGCCACCACTTCGGGACTTAGCAATCAGCCCCAGCATTTT. Translated, this is CATTSGLSNQPQHF.